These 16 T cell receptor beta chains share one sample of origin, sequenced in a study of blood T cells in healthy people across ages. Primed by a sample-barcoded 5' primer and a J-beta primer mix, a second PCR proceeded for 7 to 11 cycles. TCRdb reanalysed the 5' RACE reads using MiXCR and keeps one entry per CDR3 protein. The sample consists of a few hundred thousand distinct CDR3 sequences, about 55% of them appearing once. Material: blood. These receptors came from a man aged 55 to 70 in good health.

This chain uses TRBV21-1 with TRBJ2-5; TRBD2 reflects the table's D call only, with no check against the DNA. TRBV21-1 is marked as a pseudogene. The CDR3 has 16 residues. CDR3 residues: CASSKEKRGYQETQYF. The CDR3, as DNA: TGTGCCAGCAGCAAAGAGAAGAGGGGGTACCAAGAGACCCAGTACTTC.

The CDR3 here is CASTEMAGTPETQYF. The CDR3 DNA follows: TGCGCCAGTACGGAGATGGCGGGGACCCCCGAGACCCAGTACTTC. The rearrangement links TRBV5-1 to TRBJ2-5, with D perhaps matching TRBD2 (6 bases). This CDR3 is built from 15 residues. Per germline, CDR1 SGHRS and CDR2 YFSETQ. Trimming removed 8 bases at V and 5 bases at J, with 22 bases between.

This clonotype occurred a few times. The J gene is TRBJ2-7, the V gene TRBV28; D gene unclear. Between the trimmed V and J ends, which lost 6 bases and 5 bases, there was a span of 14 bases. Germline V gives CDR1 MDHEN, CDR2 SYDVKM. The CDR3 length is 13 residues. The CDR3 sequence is CASSTNVPHEQYF. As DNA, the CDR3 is TGTGCCAGCAGCACTAACGTCCCGCACGAGCAGTACTTC. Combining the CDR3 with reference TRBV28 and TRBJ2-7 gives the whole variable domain DVKVTQSSRYLVKRTGEKVFLECVQDMDHENMFWYRQDPGLGLRLIYFSYDVKMKEKGDIPEGYSVSREKKERFSLILESASTNQTSMYLCASSTNVPHEQYFGPGTRLTVT.

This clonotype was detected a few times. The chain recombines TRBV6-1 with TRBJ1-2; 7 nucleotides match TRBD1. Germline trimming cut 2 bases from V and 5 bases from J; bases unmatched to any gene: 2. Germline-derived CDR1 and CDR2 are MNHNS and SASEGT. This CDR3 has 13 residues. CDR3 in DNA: TGTGCCAGCAGTGAAACAGGGGCGTATGGCTACACCTTC. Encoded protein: CASSETGAYGYTF.

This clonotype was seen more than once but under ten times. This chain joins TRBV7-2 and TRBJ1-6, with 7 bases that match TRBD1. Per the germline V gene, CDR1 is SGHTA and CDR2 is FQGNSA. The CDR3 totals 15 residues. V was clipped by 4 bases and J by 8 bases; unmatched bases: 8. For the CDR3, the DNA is TGTGCCAGCAGCTCCACGCGACAGGGCGATTCACCCCTCCACTTT. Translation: CASSSTRQGDSPLHF.

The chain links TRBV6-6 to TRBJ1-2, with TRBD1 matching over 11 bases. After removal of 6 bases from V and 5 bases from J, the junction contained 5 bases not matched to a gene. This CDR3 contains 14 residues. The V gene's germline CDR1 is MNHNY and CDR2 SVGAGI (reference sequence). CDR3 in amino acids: CASRVRDRGYGYTF. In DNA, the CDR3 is TGTGCCAGCAGGGTCCGGGACAGGGGGTATGGCTACACCTTC.

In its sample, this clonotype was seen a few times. In DNA form, the CDR3 reads TGCAGTGCTAGAGATTGGGCGGGGCCTTACAATGAGCAGTTCTTC. Translation: CSARDWAGPYNEQFF. The chain joins TRBV20-1 to TRBJ2-1, with D possibly TRBD2 on 6 matching bases. Germline V lookup: CDR1 DFQATT, CDR2 SNEGSKA (reference sequence). Trimming took off 0 bases at V and 4 bases at J, with 13 bases between the two ends. The CDR3 totals 15 residues.

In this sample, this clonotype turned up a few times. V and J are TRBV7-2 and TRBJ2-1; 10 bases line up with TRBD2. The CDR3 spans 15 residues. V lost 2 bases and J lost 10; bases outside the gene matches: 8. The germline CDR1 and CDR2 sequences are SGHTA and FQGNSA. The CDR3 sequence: CASSLTRLAGEEQFF. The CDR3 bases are TGTGCCAGCAGCTTAACTCGGCTAGCGGGAGAGGAGCAGTTCTTC.

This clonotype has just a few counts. The CDR3 loop is CASSGIIPGLDQETQYF. DNA of the CDR3: TGTGCCAGCAGTGGGATTATCCCGGGACTAGACCAAGAGACCCAGTACTTC. The V call is TRBV12-3 or TRBV12-4, the J call TRBJ2-5; TRBD2 matches 8 bases. The CDR3 consists of 17 residues. V lost 5 bases, J lost 0 bases, and 11 bases stayed unmatched.

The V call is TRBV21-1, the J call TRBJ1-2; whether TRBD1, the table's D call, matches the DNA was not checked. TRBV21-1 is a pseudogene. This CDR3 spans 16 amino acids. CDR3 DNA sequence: TGTGCCAGCAGCAAAGGTCCCGGGACAGGGAACTATGGCTACACCTTC. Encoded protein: CASSKGPGTGNYGYTF.

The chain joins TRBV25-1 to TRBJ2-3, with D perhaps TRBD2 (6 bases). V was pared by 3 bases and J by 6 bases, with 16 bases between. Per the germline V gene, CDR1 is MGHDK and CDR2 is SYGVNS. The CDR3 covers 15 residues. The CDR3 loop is CASSDHMAGKDTQYF. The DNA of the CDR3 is TGTGCCAGCAGTGATCACATGGCGGGAAAGGATACGCAGTATTTT.

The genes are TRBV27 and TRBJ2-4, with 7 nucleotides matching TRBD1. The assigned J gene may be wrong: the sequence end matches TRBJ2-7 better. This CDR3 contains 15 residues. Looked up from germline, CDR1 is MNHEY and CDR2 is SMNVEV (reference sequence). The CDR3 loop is CASSLRGGQDYEQYF. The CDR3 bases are TGTGCCAGCAGTTTAAGAGGGGGCCAAGACTACGAGCAGTACTTC.

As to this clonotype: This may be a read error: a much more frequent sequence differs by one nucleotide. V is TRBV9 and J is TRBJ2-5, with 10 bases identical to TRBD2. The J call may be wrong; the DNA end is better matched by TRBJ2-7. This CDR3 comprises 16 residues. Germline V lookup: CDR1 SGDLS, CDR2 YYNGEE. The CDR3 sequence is CDSSVGLAGVSHEQYF. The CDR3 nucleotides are TGTGACAGCAGCGTAGGGCTAGCGGGAGTCTCCCACGAGCAGTACTTC.

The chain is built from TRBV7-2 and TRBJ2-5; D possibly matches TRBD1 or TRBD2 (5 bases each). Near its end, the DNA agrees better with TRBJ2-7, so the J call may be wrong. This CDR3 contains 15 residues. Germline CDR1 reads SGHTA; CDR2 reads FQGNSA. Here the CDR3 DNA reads TGTGCCAGCAGCCCCCCGGGGCTATACACCTACGAGCAGTACTTC. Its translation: CASSPPGLYTYEQYF.

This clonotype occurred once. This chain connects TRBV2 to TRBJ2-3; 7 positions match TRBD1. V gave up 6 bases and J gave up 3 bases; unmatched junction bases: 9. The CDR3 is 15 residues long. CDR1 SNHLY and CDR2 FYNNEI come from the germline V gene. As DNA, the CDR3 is TGTGCCAGCAGGGAACAGGGGATGGGAACAGATACGCAGTATTTT. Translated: CASREQGMGTDTQYF.

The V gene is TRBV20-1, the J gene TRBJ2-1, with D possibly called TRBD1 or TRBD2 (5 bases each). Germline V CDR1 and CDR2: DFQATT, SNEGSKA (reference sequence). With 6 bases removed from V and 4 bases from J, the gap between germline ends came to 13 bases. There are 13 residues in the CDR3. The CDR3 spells CSASGTEYNEQFF. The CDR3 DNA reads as TGCAGTGCCTCCGGGACGGAGTACAATGAGCAGTTCTTC.